This T cell receptor (beta chain) was recovered during a study of PD-1 blockade in classical Hodgkin lymphoma. Study-wide findings and caveats: A reduction in baseline TCR diversity was reportedly seen in newly diagnosed patients relative to healthy donors. For complete responders, baseline diversity was comparable to that of newly diagnosed patients. It was CD4+ TCR diversity, not CD8+, that rose significantly by C4D1.

Noted time point: cycle 4 day 1 (C4D1), after more than 5 weeks of nivolumab. Every patient relapsed after autologous stem cell transplantation, and brentuximab vedotin exposure varied. Thawed PBMCs underwent magnetic negative selection to yield purified CD4+ T cells. J lost 0 bases, V lost 5 bases, and 5 bases had no gene match. This CDR3 has 15 residues. Per the germline V gene, CDR1 is MNHNS and CDR2 is SASEGT. This clone was found once. Its antigen is unknown. TCRdb's copy holds only in-frame clones and misses some; the assay was immunoSEQ multiplex PCR. This sample has over 15,000 clones, with about 75% found just once.

V and J are TRBV6-1 and TRBJ1-1; 8 bases are a match to TRBD1. Sequencing was performed on CD4+ T cells from blood, taken before the fourth cycle of nivolumab. This TCR came from a human donor with classical Hodgkin lymphoma. The CDR3 loop reads CASSRQGSMNTEAFF. CDR3 sequence (DNA): TGTGCCAGCAGTAGACAGGGGTCCATGAACACTGAAGCTTTCTTT.